The table lists the clone carrying this T cell receptor beta chain with a few counts. No antigen is known for it. The germline V gene has CDR1 DFQATT and CDR2 SNEGSKA (reference sequence). With V trimmed by 0 bases and J by 1 base, 14 bases remained unmatched. The CDR3 is made up of 18 amino acids. The data derive from a study of CD8 T cells in ankylosing spondylitis. General study findings and limits: The authors reported significant enrichment of disease-linked clones in matched ankylosing spondylitis synovial fluid. In ankylosing spondylitis blood, a motif of roughly eight highly homologous TCR beta variants appeared characteristic. In synovial fluid and blood from reactive arthritis, some motif variants were previously reported.

TCR beta libraries were made by quantitative 5'-RACE with molecular barcodes. TCRdb itself ran the 5' RACE reads through MiXCR, one entry per CDR3 protein. The data contain a few hundred thousand distinct CDR3 sequences, approximately 10% of them singletons. The origin of this receptor is a female donor with ankylosing spondylitis or in good health (not recorded which). The chain combines TRBV20-1 with TRBJ1-1, with TRBD1 matching 7 bases. Sequenced input: blood, either unsorted or a sorted T cell fraction (not recorded which). The CDR3 DNA reads TGCAGTGCTAGAGATGTTCGCGAGGGGGCTAATTGGAACACTGAAGCTTTCTTT. Amino acids: CSARDVREGANWNTEAFF.